This T cell receptor (beta chain) is drawn from a study of T-cell reconstitution after alpha-beta-depleted transplantation in children (dated by TCRdb to the mid-2010s). Background on the whole study: T-cell immune reconstitution after TCRalphabeta/CD19-depleted allogeneic hematopoietic cell transplantation in children was quantitatively tracked in the study by means of TCR repertoire profiling.

As encoded in the germline V gene, CDR1 is SGHRS while CDR2 is YFSETQ. Counted from cysteine to phenylalanine, this CDR3 has 17 amino acids. The CDR3 DNA has 51 bases and is translated from base 1. From V the trimming removes 3 bases and from J it removes 2 bases, while the gene matches leave 12 bases of the junction unaccounted for. Library creation used PCR. The sample was run on an Illumina HiSeq 2500. To normalize quantification of the TCRbeta repertoire, the TCR libraries were built with molecular barcoding that relied on unique molecular identifiers. TCRdb's own reprocessing of the public reads used fastp at Q25 and MiXCR and kept productive beta chains. Records with the same CDR3 protein are collapsed into one entry carrying the most frequent genes and DNA. The sample table holds hundreds of thousands of distinct CDR3 sequences, of which 20% to 30% were seen once. Of the sample, more than 4.5% is held by the ten largest clones.

As concerns this clonotype: There is no known antigen for this receptor. Nothing much larger sits one base from this clone, and base qualities are not available.

The paper as a whole reports these results and caveats: The high TCRbeta diversity at day 60 in some patients was ascribed to recipient T cells and intrathymic progenitors that had survived conditioning. The apparently early alphabetaT-cell count recovery about two months after transplant was reportedly dependent on only several hundred rapidly expanded clones derived from non-depleted graft cells. Over the following months the frequencies of hyperexpanded clones went down, and after one year T-cell counts and TCRbeta diversity were mostly credited to newly produced T cells.

The treatment or condition label corresponds to: allogeneic hematopoietic cell transplantation with graft depleted of TCRalphabeta T cells and CD19 B cells. The transplant recipients were children given TCRalphabeta/CD19-depleted allogeneic hematopoietic cell grafts. The chain uses TRBV5-1 and TRBJ2-3, with 7 bases matching TRBD1. Sequencing was performed on PBMCs, mostly from graft donor cells, taken 360 days after TCRalphabeta/CD19-depleted stem cell transplant. This clonotype was obtained from a female patient under 10 years old who had a stem cell transplant for congenital amegakaryocytic thrombocytopenia, so the T cells may come from the graft donor. The CDR3 protein sequence reads: CASSSAPGQLNTDTQYF. The nucleotide sequence reads TGCGCCAGCAGCTCGGCCCCGGGACAGCTTAACACAGATACGCAGTATTTT. The variable domain in full, with residues beyond the CDR3 obtained from the reference TRBV5-1 and TRBJ2-3 genes, is KAGVTQTPRYLIKTRGQQVTLSCSPISGHRSVSWYQQTPGQGLQFLFEYFSETQRNKGNFPGRFSGRQFSNSRSEMNVSTLELGDSALYLCASSSAPGQLNTDTQYFGPGTRLTVL.